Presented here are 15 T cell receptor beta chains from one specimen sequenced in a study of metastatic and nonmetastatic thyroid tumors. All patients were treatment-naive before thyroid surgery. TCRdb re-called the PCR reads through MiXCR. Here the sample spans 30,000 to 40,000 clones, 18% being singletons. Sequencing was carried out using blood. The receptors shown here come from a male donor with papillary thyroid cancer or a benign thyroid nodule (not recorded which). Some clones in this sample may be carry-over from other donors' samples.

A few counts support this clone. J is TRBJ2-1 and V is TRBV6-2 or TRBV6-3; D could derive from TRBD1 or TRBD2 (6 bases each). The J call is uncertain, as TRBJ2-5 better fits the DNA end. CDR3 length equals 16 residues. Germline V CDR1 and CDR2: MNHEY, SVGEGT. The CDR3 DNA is TGTGCCAGCAGTTACCGAGGGGGGTATCATCCAGAGACCCAGTACTTC. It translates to CASSYRGGYHPETQYF.

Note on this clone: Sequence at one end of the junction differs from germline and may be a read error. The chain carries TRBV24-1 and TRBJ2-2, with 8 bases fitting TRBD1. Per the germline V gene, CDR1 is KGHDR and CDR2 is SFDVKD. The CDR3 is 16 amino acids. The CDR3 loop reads CATSYLGTGDTGELFF. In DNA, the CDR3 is TGTGCCACCAGTTATTTGGGGACAGGTGACACCGGGGAGCTGTTTTTT.

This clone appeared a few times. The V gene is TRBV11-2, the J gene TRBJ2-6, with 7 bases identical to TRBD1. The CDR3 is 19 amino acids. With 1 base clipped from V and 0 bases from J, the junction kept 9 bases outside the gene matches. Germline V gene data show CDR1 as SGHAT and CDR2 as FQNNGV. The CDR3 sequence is CASSLGTGTLSSGANVLTF. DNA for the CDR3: TGTGCCAGCAGCTTAGGGACAGGAACTCTAAGCTCTGGGGCCAACGTCCTGACTTTC.

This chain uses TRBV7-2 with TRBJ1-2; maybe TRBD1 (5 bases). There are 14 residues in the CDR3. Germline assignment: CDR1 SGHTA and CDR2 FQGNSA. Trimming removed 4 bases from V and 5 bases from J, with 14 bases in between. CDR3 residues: CASSSGRAGYGYTF. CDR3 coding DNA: TGTGCCAGCAGCTCGGGACGGGCGGGGTATGGCTACACCTTC.

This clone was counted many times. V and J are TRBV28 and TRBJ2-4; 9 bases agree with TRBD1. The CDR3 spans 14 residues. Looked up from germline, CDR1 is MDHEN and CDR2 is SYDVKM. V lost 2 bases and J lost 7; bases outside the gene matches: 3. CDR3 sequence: CASSLAQGANIQYF. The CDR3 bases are TGTGCCAGCAGTTTAGCACAGGGGGCGAACATTCAGTACTTC.

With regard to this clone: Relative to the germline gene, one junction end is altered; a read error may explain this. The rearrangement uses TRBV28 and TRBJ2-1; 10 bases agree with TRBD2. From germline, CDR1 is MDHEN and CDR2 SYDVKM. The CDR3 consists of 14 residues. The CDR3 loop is CASLSSGRYNDQFF. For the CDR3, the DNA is TGTGCCAGCCTCTCTAGCGGGAGATACAATGATCAGTTCTTC.

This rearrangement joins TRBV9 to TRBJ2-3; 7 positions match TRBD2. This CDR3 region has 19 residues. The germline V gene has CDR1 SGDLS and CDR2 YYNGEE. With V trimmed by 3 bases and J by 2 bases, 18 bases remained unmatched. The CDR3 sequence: CASSAETSPMQANTDTQYF. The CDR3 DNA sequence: TGTGCCAGCAGCGCGGAGACTAGCCCCATGCAGGCTAACACAGATACGCAGTATTTT.

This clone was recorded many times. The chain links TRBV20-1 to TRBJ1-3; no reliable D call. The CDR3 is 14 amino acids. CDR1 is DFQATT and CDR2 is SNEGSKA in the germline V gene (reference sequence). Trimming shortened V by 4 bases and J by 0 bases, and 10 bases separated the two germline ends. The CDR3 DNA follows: TGCAGTGCTAATCACAGATCCTCTGGAAACACCATATATTTT. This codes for CSANHRSSGNTIYF.

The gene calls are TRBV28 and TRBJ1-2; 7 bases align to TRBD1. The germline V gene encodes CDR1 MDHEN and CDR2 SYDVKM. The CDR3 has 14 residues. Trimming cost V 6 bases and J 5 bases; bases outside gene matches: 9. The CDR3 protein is CASRTGQEGYGYTF. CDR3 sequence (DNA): TGTGCCAGCAGAACCGGACAGGAGGGGTATGGCTACACCTTC.

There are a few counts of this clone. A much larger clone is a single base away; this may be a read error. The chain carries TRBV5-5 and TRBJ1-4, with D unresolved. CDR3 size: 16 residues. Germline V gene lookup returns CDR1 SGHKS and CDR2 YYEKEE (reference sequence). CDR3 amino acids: CSSSLGFPSTNEKLFF. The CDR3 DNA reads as TGTTCCAGCAGCCTAGGGTTCCCATCAACTAATGAAAAACTGTTTTTT.

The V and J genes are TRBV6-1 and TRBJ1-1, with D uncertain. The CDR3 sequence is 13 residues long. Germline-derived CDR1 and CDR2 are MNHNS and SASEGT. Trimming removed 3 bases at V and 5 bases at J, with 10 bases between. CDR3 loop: CASSERLGTEAFF. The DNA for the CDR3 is TGTGCCAGCAGTGAGCGCCTAGGGACTGAAGCTTTCTTT.

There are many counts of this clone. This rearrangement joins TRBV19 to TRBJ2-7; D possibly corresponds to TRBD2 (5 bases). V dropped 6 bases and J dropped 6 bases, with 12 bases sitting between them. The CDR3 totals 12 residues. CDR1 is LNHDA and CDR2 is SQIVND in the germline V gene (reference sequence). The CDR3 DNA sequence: TGTGCCAGTAGCGGCGGAGGAGGCGAGCAGTACTTC. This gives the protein CASSGGGGEQYF. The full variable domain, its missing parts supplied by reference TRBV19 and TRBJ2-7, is DGGITQSPKYLFRKEGQNVTLSCEQNLNHDAMYWYRQDPGQGLRLIYYSQIVNDFQKGDIAEGYSVSREKKESFPLTVTSAQKNPTAFYLCASSGGGGEQYFGPGTRLTVT.

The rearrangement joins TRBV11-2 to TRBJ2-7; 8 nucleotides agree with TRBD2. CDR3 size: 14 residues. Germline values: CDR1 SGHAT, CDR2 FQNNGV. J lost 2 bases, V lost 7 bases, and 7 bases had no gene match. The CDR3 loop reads CASNGGGVAYEQYF. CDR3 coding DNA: TGTGCCAGCAACGGGGGGGGAGTGGCCTACGAGCAGTACTTC.

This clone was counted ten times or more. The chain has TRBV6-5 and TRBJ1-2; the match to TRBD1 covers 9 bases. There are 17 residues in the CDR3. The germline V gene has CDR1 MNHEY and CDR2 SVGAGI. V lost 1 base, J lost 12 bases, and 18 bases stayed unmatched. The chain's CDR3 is CASSYLGPGTGRPGHTF. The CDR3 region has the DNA TGTGCCAGCAGTTACTTGGGCCCCGGGACAGGGAGGCCGGGGCACACCTTC.

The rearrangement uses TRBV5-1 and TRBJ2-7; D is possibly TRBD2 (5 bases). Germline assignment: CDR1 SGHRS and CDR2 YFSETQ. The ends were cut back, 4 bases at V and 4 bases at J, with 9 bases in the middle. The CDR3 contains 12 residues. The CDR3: CASSGAGYEQYF. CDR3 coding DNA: TGCGCCAGCAGCGGCGCGGGTTACGAGCAGTACTTC. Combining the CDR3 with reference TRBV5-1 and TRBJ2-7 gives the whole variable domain KAGVTQTPRYLIKTRGQQVTLSCSPISGHRSVSWYQQTPGQGLQFLFEYFSETQRNKGNFPGRFSGRQFSNSRSEMNVSTLELGDSALYLCASSGAGYEQYFGPGTRLTVT.